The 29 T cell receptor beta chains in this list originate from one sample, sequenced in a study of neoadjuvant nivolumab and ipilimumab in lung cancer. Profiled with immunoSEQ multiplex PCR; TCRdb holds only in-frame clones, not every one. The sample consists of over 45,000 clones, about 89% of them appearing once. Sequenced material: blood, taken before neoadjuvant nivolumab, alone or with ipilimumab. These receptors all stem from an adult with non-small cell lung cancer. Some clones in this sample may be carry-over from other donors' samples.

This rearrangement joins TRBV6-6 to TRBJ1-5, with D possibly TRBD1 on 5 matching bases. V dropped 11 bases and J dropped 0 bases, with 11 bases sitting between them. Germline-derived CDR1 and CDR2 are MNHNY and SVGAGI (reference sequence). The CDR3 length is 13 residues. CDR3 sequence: CAVQRGSNQPQHF. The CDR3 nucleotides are TGTGCCGTTCAAAGGGGTAGCAATCAGCCCCAGCATTTT.

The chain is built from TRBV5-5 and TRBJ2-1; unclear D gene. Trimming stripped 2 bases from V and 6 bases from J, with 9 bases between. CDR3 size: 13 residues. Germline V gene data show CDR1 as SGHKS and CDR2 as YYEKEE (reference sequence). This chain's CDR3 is CASSFRLFNEQFF. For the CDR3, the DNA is TGTGCCAGCAGCTTCAGGCTGTTCAATGAGCAGTTCTTC.

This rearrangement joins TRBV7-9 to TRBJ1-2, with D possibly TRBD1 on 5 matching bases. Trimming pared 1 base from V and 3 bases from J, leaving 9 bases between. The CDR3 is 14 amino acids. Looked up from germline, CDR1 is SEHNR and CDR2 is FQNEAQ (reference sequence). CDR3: CASSLGGTDYGYTF. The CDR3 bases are TGTGCCAGCAGCTTAGGGGGCACTGACTATGGCTACACCTTC.

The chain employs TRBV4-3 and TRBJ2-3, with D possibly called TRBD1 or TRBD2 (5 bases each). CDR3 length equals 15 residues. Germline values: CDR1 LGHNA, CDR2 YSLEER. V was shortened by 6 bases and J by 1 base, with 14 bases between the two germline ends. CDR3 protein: CASREGSGGTDTQYF. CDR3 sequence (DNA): TGCGCCAGCAGAGAGGGGAGCGGAGGCACAGATACGCAGTATTTT.

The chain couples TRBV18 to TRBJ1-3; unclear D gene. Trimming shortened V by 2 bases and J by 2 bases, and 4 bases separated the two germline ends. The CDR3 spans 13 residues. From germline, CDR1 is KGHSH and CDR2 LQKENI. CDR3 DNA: TGTGCCAGCTCACCATTTGCTGGAAACACCATATATTTT. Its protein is CASSPFAGNTIYF. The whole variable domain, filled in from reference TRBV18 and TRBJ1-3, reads NAGVMQNPRHLVRRRGQEARLRCSPMKGHSHVYWYRQLPEEGLKFMVYLQKENIIDESGMPKERFSAEFPKEGPSILRIQQVVRGDSAAYFCASSPFAGNTIYFGEGSWLTVV.

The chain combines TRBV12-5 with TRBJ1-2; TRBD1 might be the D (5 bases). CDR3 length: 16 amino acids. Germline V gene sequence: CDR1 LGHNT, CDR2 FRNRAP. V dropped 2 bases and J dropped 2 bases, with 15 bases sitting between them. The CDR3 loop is CASGLSSGGTNYGYTF. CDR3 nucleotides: TGTGCTAGTGGTTTGTCGTCGGGGGGAACGAACTATGGCTACACCTTC.

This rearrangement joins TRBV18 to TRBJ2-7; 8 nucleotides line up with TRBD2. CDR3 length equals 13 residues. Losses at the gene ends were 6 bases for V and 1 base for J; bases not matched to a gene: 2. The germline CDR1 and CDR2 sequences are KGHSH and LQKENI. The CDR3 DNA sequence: TGTGCCAGCTCCGGGACTAGTTCCTACGAGCAGTACTTC. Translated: CASSGTSSYEQYF.

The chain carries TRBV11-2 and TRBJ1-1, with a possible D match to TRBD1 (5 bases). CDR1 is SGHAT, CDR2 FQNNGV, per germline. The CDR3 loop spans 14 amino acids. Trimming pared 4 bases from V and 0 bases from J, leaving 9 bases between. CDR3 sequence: CASSSGPLNTEAFF. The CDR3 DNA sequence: TGTGCCAGCAGCTCGGGACCCTTGAACACTGAAGCTTTCTTT.

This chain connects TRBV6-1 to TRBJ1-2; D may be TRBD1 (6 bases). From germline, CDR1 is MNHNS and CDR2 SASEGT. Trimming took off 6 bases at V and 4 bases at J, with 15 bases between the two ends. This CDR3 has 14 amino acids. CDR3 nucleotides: TGTGCCAGCAGGGCCCCAGGGGTCCTCTATGGCTACACCTTC. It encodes CASRAPGVLYGYTF.

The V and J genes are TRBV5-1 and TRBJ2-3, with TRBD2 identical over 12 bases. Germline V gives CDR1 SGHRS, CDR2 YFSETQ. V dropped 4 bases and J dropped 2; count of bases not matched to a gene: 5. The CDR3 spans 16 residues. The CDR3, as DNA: TGCGCCAGCAGCCCTGGACTAGCGGGAACCACAGATACGCAGTATTTT. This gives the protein CASSPGLAGTTDTQYF.

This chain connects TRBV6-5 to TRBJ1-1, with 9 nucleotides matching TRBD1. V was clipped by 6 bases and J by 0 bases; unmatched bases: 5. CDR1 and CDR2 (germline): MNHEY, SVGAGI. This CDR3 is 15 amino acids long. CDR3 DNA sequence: TGTGCCAGCAGAGCCGACAGGGGGATGAACACTGAAGCTTTCTTT. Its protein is CASRADRGMNTEAFF.

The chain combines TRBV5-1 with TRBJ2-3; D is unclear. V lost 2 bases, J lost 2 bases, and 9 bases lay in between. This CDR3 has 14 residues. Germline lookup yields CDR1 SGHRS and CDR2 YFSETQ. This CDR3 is CASSFTASTDTQYF. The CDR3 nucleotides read TGCGCCAGCAGCTTCACGGCTTCCACAGATACGCAGTATTTT.

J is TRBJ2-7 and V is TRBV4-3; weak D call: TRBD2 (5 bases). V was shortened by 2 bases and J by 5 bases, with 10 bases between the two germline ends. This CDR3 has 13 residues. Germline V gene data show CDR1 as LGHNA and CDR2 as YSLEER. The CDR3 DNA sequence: TGCGCCAGCAGCCAACAAGAGGGCCACGAGCAGTACTTC. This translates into CASSQQEGHEQYF.

CDR3: CASRRAGGPHEQFF. In DNA form, the CDR3 reads TGTGCCAGCAGGCGAGCGGGAGGGCCACATGAGCAGTTCTTC. The chain has TRBV6-5 and TRBJ2-1, with TRBD2 identical over 10 bases. V was pared by 6 bases and J by 8 bases, with 7 bases of the junction left unmatched. The germline CDR1 and CDR2 sequences are MNHEY and SVGAGI. CDR3 length equals 14 residues.

In DNA, the CDR3 is TGTGCCAGCCGATGGGCGGCTAGCGGGAAGAGGGGCACAGATACGCAGTATTTT. It is translated as CASRWAASGKRGTDTQYF. This chain uses TRBV7-9 with TRBJ2-3; TRBD2 matches at 9 bases. V lost 8 bases to trimming and J lost 1 base; unmatched junction nucleotides: 16. The CDR3 is made up of 18 amino acids. Germline assignment: CDR1 SEHNR and CDR2 FQNEAQ (reference sequence). Filled out from reference TRBV7-9 and TRBJ2-3, the complete variable domain reads DTGVSQNPRHKITKRGQNVTFRCDPISEHNRLYWYRQTLGQGPEFLTYFQNEAQLEKSRLLSDRFSAERPKGSFSTLEIQRTEQGDSAMYLCASRWAASGKRGTDTQYFGPGTRLTVL.

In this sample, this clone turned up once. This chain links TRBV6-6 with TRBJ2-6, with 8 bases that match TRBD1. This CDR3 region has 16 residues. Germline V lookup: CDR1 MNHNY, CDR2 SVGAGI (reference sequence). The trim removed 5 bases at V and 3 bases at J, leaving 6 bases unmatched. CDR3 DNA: TGTGCCAGCAGTCGCCCCAGGGGGCTTGGGGCCAACGTCCTGACTTTC. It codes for CASSRPRGLGANVLTF.

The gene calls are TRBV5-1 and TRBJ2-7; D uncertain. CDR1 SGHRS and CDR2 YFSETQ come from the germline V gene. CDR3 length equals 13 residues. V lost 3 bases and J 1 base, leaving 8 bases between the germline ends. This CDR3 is CASSSALSYEQYF. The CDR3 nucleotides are TGCGCCAGCAGCTCCGCCCTTTCCTACGAGCAGTACTTC.

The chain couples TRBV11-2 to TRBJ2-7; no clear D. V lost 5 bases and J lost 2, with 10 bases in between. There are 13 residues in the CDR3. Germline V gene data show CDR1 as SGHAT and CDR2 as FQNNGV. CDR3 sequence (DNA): TGTGCCAGCAGCCTAAGAGCTGCCTACGAGCAGTACTTC. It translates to CASSLRAAYEQYF.

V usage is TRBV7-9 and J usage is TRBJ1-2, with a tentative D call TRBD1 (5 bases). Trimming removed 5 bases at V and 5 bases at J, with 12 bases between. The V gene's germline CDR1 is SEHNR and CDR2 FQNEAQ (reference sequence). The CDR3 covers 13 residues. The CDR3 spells CASSAVGGYGYTF. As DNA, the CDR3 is TGTGCCAGCAGCGCGGTCGGGGGATATGGCTACACCTTC.

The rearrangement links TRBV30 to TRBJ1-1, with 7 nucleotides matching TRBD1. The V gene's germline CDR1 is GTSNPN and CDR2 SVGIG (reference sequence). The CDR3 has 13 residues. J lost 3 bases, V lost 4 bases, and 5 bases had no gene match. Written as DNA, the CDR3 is TGTGCCTGGAATAGGGGGCAGGACACTGAAGCTTTCTTT. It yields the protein CAWNRGQDTEAFF.

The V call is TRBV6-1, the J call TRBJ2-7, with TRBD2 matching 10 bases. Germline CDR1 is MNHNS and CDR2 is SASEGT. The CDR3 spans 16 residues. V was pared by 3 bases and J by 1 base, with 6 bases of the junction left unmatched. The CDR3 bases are TGTGCCAGCAGTGACCTAGCGGGAGTTAAGTCCTACGAGCAGTACTTC. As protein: CASSDLAGVKSYEQYF.

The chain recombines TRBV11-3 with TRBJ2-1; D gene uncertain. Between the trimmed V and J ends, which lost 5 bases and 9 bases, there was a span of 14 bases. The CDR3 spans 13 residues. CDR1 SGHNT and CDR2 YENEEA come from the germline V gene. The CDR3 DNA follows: TGTGCCAGCAGCCGAAACCCGAGAGGTGAGCAGTTCTTC. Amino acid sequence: CASSRNPRGEQFF.

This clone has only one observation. Here the CDR3 DNA reads TGTGCCAGCAGTTATGGGGCCTATGGCTACACCTTC. This codes for CASSYGAYGYTF. The chain is built from TRBV28 and TRBJ1-2; D may be TRBD1 (5 bases). The CDR3 runs to 12 residues. The germline V gene has CDR1 MDHEN and CDR2 SYDVKM. With 4 bases removed from V and 4 bases from J, the gap between germline ends came to 7 bases.

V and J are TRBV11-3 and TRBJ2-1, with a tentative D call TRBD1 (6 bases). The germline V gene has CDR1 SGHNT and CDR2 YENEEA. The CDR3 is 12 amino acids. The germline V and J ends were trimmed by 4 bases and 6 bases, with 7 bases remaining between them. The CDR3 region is CASSSGVNEQFF. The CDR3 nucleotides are TGTGCCAGCAGCTCAGGGGTCAATGAGCAGTTCTTC.

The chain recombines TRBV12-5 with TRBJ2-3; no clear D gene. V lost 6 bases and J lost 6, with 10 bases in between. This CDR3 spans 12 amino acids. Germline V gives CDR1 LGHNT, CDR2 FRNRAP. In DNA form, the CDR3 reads TGTGCTAGTGGCCAAGAAGCGGATACGCAGTATTTT. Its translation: CASGQEADTQYF.

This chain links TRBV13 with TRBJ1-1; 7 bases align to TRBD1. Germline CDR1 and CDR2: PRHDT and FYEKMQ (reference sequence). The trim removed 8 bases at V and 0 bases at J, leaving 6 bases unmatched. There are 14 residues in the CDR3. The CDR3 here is CASCLGQVNTEAFF. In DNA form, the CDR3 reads TGTGCCAGCTGCCTAGGACAGGTGAACACTGAAGCTTTCTTT.

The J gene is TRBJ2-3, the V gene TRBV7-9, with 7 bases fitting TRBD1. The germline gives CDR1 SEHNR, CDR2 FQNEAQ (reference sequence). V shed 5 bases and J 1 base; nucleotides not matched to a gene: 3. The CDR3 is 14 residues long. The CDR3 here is CASSRDSGTDTQYF. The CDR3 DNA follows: TGTGCCAGCAGCCGGGACAGTGGCACAGATACGCAGTATTTT.

This chain's CDR3 is CASSATSGSSHEQFF. Written as DNA, the CDR3 is TGTGCCAGCAGCGCGACTAGCGGGAGTTCCCATGAGCAGTTCTTC. This rearrangement joins TRBV11-3 to TRBJ2-1; 12 bases align to TRBD2. Germline V gene sequence: CDR1 SGHNT, CDR2 YENEEA. The CDR3 sequence is 15 residues long. V lost 5 bases, J lost 8 bases, and 7 bases stayed unmatched.

The CDR3 sequence: CASSSRGGANIQYF. The CDR3 DNA reads TGTGCCAGCAGCAGTCGAGGGGGCGCAAACATTCAGTACTTC. The chain joins TRBV6-5 to TRBJ2-4; 7 bases line up with TRBD1. The CDR3 contains 14 residues. V lost 6 bases to trimming and J lost 6 bases; unmatched junction nucleotides: 8. Germline CDR1 is MNHEY and CDR2 is SVGAGI.